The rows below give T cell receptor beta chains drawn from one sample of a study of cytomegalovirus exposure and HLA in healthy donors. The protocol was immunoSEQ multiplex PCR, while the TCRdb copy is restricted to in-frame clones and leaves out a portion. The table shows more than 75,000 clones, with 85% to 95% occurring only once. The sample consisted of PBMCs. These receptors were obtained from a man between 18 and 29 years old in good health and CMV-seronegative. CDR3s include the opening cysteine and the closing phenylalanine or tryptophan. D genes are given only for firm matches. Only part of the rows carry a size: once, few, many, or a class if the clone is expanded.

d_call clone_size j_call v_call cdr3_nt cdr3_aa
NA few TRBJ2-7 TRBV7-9 TGTGCCAGCAGCCTAAAGGGGTGGTCCGACGAGCAGTACTTC CASSLKGWSDEQYF
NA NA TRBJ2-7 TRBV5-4 TGTGCCAGCAGCTTGGGCGGAGTCACCTACGAGCAGTACTTC CASSLGGVTYEQYF
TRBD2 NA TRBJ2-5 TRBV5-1 TGCGCCAGCAGCCCGGCCCGACTAGCGGATGGGGAAGAGACCCAGTACTTC CASSPARLADGEETQYF
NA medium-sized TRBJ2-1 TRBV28 TGTGCCAGCAACCCCCCGTTGGAGTACAATGAGCAGTTCTTC CASNPPLEYNEQFF
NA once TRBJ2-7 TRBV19 TGTGCCAGCAGCCCTAAAAGGTGGGCGAGCTCCTACGAGCAGTACTTC CASSPKRWASSYEQYF
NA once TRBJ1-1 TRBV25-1 TGTGCCAGCAGTGAATCTAAGGGGCGGTCTACTGAAGCTTTCTTT CASSESKGRSTEAFF
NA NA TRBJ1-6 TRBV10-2 TGCGCCAGCAGCCTTGACAGCTATAATTCACCCCTCCACTTT CASSLDSYNSPLHF
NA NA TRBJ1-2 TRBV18 TGTGCCAGCTCACCACCCGCAGGGCTCTATGGCTACACCTTC CASSPPAGLYGYTF
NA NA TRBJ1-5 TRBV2 TGTGCCAGCAGTAGTGGGGCGGTCGGCCCCCAGCATTTT CASSSGAVGPQHF
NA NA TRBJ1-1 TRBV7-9 TGTGCCAGCAGCTCGCAGGGTGGGGCTGAAGCTTTCTTT CASSSQGGAEAFF
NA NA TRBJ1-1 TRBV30 TGTGCCTGGAGTTGGGACTTGGGGACTGAAGCTTTCTTT CAWSWDLGTEAFF
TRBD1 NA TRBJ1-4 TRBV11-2 TGTGCCAGCAGCATCGACAGGGGAGGGGGGGCACCTAATGAAAAACTGTTTTTT CASSIDRGGGAPNEKLFF
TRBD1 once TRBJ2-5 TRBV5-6 TGTGCCAGCAGCTCGACAGGGCTCAAAGAGACCCAGTACTTC CASSSTGLKETQYF
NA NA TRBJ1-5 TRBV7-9 TGTGCCAGCAGCTTAGATCGGTGGGGGGAGATTTATAGCAATCAGCCCCAGCATTTT CASSLDRWGEIYSNQPQHF
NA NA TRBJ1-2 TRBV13 TGTGCCAGCAGCAGCGATGCCCATGGCTACACCTTC CASSSDAHGYTF
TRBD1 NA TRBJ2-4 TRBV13 TGTGCCAGCAGCTCGCCCGGGACAGCCATGGACATTCAGTACTTC CASSSPGTAMDIQYF
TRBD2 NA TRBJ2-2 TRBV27 TGTGCCAGCAGAATTAGAACCGGGACTAGCGGGAGGAAGGAAACCGGGGAGCTGTTTTTT CASRIRTGTSGRKETGELFF
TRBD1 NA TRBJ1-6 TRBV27 TGTGCCAGCCGGCAGGGACAGGGGAAGTCACCCCTCCACTTT CASRQGQGKSPLHF
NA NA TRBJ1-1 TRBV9 TGTGCCAGCAGCGTAGTGGGCAGGGCCACTGAAGCTTTCTTT CASSVVGRATEAFF
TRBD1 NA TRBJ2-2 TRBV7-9 TGTGCCAGCAGCTTGGGACAGTACAACACCGGGGAGCTGTTTTTT CASSLGQYNTGELFF
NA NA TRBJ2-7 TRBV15 TGTGCCACCAGCAGAGAGAGCTACGAGCAGTACTTC CATSRESYEQYF
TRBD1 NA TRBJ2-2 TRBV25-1 TGTGCCAGCCAGGGTGGGACAGGGTGGAGCGGGGAGCTGTTTTTT CASQGGTGWSGELFF
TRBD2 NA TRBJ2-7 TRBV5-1 TGCGCCAGCAGCTTGGACGGACGGGGGGCCTACGAGCAGTACTTC CASSLDGRGAYEQYF
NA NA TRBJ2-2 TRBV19 TGTGCCAGTAGTGTAACAGGGAACACCGGGGAGCTGTTTTTT CASSVTGNTGELFF
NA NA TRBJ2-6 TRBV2 TGTGCCAGCAGTGGGATCGACAGCTCTGGGGCCAACGTCCTGACTTTC CASSGIDSSGANVLTF
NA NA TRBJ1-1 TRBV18 TGTGCCAGCTCGCCGTCAGGTGGGGCCAATGGAGCTTTCTTT CASSPSGGANGAFF
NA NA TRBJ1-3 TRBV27 TGTGCCAGCAGTAAACCAGGGTCTGGAAACACCATATATTTT CASSKPGSGNTIYF
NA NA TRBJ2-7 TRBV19 TGTGCCAGTAGCCCAATAGGACAGCTAAACCTCTACGAGCAGTACTTC CASSPIGQLNLYEQYF
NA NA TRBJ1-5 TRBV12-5 TGTGCTAGTGGTTTGGTGCCCGACAGGTATAGCAATCAGCCCCAGCATTTT CASGLVPDRYSNQPQHF
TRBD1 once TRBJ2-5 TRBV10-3 TGTGCCATCAGTGAGTCCCGGACAGGGCGTTGGGAGACCCAGTACTTC CAISESRTGRWETQYF
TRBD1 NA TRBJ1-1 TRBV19 TGTGCCAGTAATTATGGGACAGCGAACACTGAAGCTTTCTTT CASNYGTANTEAFF
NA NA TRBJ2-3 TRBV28 TGTGCCAGCAGTGGACTCCCAACAGATACGCAGTATTTT CASSGLPTDTQYF
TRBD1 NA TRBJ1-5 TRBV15 TGTGCCACCAGCAGTTGGGGACAGGGGCGAAATCAGCCCCAGCATTTT CATSSWGQGRNQPQHF
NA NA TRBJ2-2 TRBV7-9 TGTGCCAGCAGCTTAGAACCGCGTTTTACCGGGGAGCTGTTTTTT CASSLEPRFTGELFF
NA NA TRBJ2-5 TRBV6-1 TGTGCCAGCAGTGAGCGAAAAGAGACCCAGTACTTC CASSERKETQYF